This passage covers 26 T cell receptor beta chains from one sample sequenced in a study of vaccination effects on CD4 cells after COVID-19. Data came from immunoSEQ multiplex PCR; TCRdb stores just in-frame clones and leaves some out. The sample has about 73,000 clones; less than 75% are singletons. Their specific antigens are unknown. It was after approximately 11 days of culture that CD4+ T cells were isolated. Two doses of either BNT162b2 or mRNA-1273 were given to each participant. Sequenced here: CD4+ T cells from PBMCs cultured without peptide, sampled after COVID-19 vaccination. The source is a human donor who received a COVID-19 vaccine.

The chain links TRBV27 to TRBJ2-7, with 9 bases aligning to TRBD1. Looked up from germline, CDR1 is MNHEY and CDR2 is SMNVEV (reference sequence). The CDR3 has 15 amino acids. With V trimmed by 5 bases and J by 12 bases, 17 bases remained unmatched. CDR3 sequence (DNA): TGTGCCAGCAGTCCGTCGGGAGGTGACAGGGGGTTTCGGTACGTC. Translating gives CASSPSGGDRGFRYV.

This clone was observed a handful of times. This chain links TRBV6-6 with TRBJ2-2, with D uncertain. V lost 4 bases to trimming and J lost 10 bases, with 7 bases between them. CDR1 is MNHNY and CDR2 is SVGAGI in the germline V gene (reference sequence). CDR3 size: 11 residues. CDR3 nucleotide sequence: TGTGCCAGCAGTTCCCCGGCGGAGCTGTTTTTT. This gives the protein CASSSPAELFF.

The CDR3 reads CAIRAGGLTDTQYF. In nucleotides, the CDR3 is TGTGCCATTAGGGCGGGGGGGCTCACAGATACGCAGTATTTT. The rearrangement joins TRBV10-3 to TRBJ2-3, with TRBD2 matching 9 bases. CDR3 size: 14 residues. Per germline, CDR1 ENHRY and CDR2 SYGVKD. V lost 9 bases, J lost 2 bases, and 6 bases stayed unmatched.

The chain couples TRBV24-1 to TRBJ2-2; D remains ambiguous. The germline V gene has CDR1 KGHDR and CDR2 SFDVKD. The length of the CDR3 is 13 residues. V gave up 9 bases and J gave up 2 bases, with 9 bases separating them. Written as DNA, the CDR3 is TGTGCCACCTCCGGGCCCAACACCGGGGAGCTGTTTTTT. Amino acid sequence: CATSGPNTGELFF.

Here the CDR3 DNA reads TGTGCTAGTGGGCCCGGGACGGAGCAAGAGACCCAGTACTTC. This encodes CASGPGTEQETQYF. V usage is TRBV12-5 and J usage is TRBJ2-5; the D call may be TRBD1 or TRBD2 (5 bases each). CDR3 length: 14 residues. Germline CDR1 and CDR2: LGHNT and FRNRAP. Trimming pared 6 bases from V and 2 bases from J, leaving 13 bases between. Supplemented by reference TRBV12-5 and TRBJ2-5, the full variable domain reads DARVTQTPRHKVTEMGQEVTMRCQPILGHNTVFWYRQTMMQGLELLAYFRNRAPLDDSGMPKDRFSAEMPDATLATLKIQPSEPRDSAVYFCASGPGTEQETQYFGPGTRLLVL.

As for this clone: Other DNA sequences of this sample code for an identical CDR3. This rearrangement joins TRBV7-3 to TRBJ1-1, with D hard to call. From germline, CDR1 is SGHTA and CDR2 FQGTGA. The CDR3 extends over 13 amino acids. V gave up 2 bases and J gave up 1 base, with 5 bases separating them. CDR3 bases: TGTGCCAGCAGCTTAGGCAGGAACACTGAAGCTTTCTTT. Translation: CASSLGRNTEAFF.

The chain joins TRBV5-1 to TRBJ2-7; D tentatively reads TRBD1 or TRBD2 (5 bases each). Germline V CDR1 and CDR2: SGHRS, YFSETQ. The CDR3 consists of 15 residues. V was shortened by 1 base and J by 2 bases, with 13 bases between the two germline ends. The CDR3 sequence is CASSLQGDATYEQYV. As DNA, the CDR3 is TGCGCCAGCAGCTTGCAAGGGGACGCAACCTACGAGCAGTACGTC.

The V gene is TRBV7-2, the J gene TRBJ1-4; 9 bases align to TRBD1. After removal of 5 bases from V and 7 bases from J, the junction contained 8 bases not matched to a gene. The CDR3 has 15 amino acids. The germline gives CDR1 SGHTA, CDR2 FQGNSA. The chain's CDR3 is CASSGGTGILEKLFF. CDR3 sequence (DNA): TGTGCCAGCAGCGGGGGGACAGGGATCCTTGAAAAACTGTTTTTT.

The chain uses TRBV21-1 and TRBJ2-5; the D call in the table, TRBD2, was not verified against the DNA. TRBV21-1 is labeled a pseudogene. This CDR3 region has 18 residues. DNA of the CDR3: TGTGCCAGCAGCAAAAATTCCCGGGCTTTCGGGAACCAAGAGACCCAGTACTTC. As protein: CASSKNSRAFGNQETQYF.

This clone was picked up one time. The chain couples TRBV2 to TRBJ1-5, with D tentatively TRBD1 (6 bases). Germline-derived CDR1 and CDR2 are SNHLY and FYNNEI. The CDR3 runs to 15 residues. Trimming took 3 bases from V and 2 from J, leaving 11 bases between them. The CDR3 sequence is CASSDEPGGNQPQHF. The CDR3 DNA is TGTGCCAGCAGTGATGAGCCAGGGGGCAATCAGCCCCAGCATTTT.

CDR3 sequence: CASSQGHQETQYF. The CDR3 coding sequence is TGCGCCAGCAGCCAAGGACATCAAGAGACCCAGTACTTC. The gene calls are TRBV4-3 and TRBJ2-5, with D unresolved. V was trimmed by 1 base and J by 2 bases, leaving 5 bases between them. The CDR3 consists of 13 residues. Germline V gene data show CDR1 as LGHNA and CDR2 as YSLEER.

The gene calls are TRBV3-1 (or the pseudogene TRBV3-2) and TRBJ1-2; 9 nucleotides agree with TRBD1. Germline CDR1 reads LGHDT; CDR2 reads YNNKEL (reference sequence). The V segment lost 1 base and the J segment 3 bases; nucleotides outside the gene matches: 3. CDR3 length equals 15 residues. DNA for the CDR3: TGTGCCAGCAGCCAAGTAACAGGGGGCTACTATGGCTACACCTTC. The encoded protein is CASSQVTGGYYGYTF.

V gene TRBV5-4 combines with J gene TRBJ2-5, with 7 bases aligning to TRBD2. With V trimmed by 1 base and J by 5 bases, 2 bases remained unmatched. Germline assignment: CDR1 SGHNT and CDR2 YYREEE (reference sequence). The CDR3 sequence is 13 residues long. The CDR3 loop is CASSLQGGETQYF. CDR3 DNA sequence: TGTGCCAGCAGCTTGCAGGGAGGGGAGACCCAGTACTTC.

The rearrangement links TRBV19 to TRBJ2-1; TRBD2 matches at 8 bases. With V trimmed by 2 bases and J by 4 bases, 7 bases remained unmatched. CDR1 LNHDA and CDR2 SQIVND come from the germline V gene (reference sequence). This CDR3 is built from 16 residues. CDR3 sequence (DNA): TGTGCCAGTAGTATATCCGGGGGGGGCAGGTACAATGAGCAGTTCTTC. Translated, it gives CASSISGGGRYNEQFF.

This chain connects TRBV5-1 to TRBJ1-4; D remains unclear. Per germline, CDR1 SGHRS and CDR2 YFSETQ. Trimming took 4 bases from V and 6 from J, leaving 13 bases between them. CDR3 length: 14 amino acids. The CDR3 here is CASSTNVGDEKLFF. CDR3 nucleotide sequence: TGCGCCAGCAGCACGAACGTGGGAGATGAAAAACTGTTTTTT.

The chain combines TRBV20-1 with TRBJ1-3; D is ambiguous. The CDR3 totals 14 residues. V was clipped by 3 bases and J by 0 bases, with 9 bases between them. From germline, CDR1 is DFQATT and CDR2 SNEGSKA (reference sequence). The CDR3 DNA follows: TGCAGTGCTAGTAACAGTCTCTCTGGAAACACCATATATTTT. Protein: CSASNSLSGNTIYF.

This sequence joins TRBV5-6 and TRBJ1-3; D gene ambiguous. CDR3 size: 19 residues. The germline gives CDR1 SGHDT, CDR2 YYEEEE. The V end lost 0 bases, the J end lost 1 base, and 20 bases lay between the germline ends. CDR3 DNA: TGTGCCAGCAGCTTGGTCGGTTGGCGACGTTCGAGTTCTGGAAACACCATATATTTT. Translation: CASSLVGWRRSSSGNTIYF.

The chain is built from TRBV27 and TRBJ1-1; 11 bases align to TRBD1. The J segment lost 0 bases and the V segment lost 5 bases, leaving 8 bases of the junction unmatched. The CDR3 loop spans 17 amino acids. The germline V gene has CDR1 MNHEY and CDR2 SMNVEV (reference sequence). The CDR3 bases are TGTGCCAGCAGTCCCGGACAGGGGGCTACCATGAACACTGAAGCTTTCTTT. Translating it yields CASSPGQGATMNTEAFF.

V usage is TRBV27 and J usage is TRBJ2-4; perhaps D is TRBD1 or TRBD2 (5 bases each). Germline lookup yields CDR1 MNHEY and CDR2 SMNVEV (reference sequence). The ends were cut back, 5 bases at V and 1 base at J, with 18 bases in the middle. The CDR3 length is 17 residues. CDR3 in DNA: TGTGCCAGCAGTGCGAGACAGAGGGTAACGGCCAAAAACATTCAGTACTTC. This codes for CASSARQRVTAKNIQYF.

Only a few counts were recorded for this clone. J is TRBJ1-1 and V is TRBV30, with 7 bases matching TRBD1. Germline trimming cut 2 bases from V and 1 base from J; bases unmatched to any gene: 1. The CDR3 is made up of 13 amino acids. CDR1 and CDR2 from the germline V gene are GTSNPN and SVGIG (reference sequence). CDR3 sequence: CAWSRDRNTEAFF. CDR3 nucleotides: TGTGCCTGGAGTCGGGACAGGAACACTGAAGCTTTCTTT. Supplemented by reference TRBV30 and TRBJ1-1, the full variable domain reads SQTIHQWPATLVQPVGSPLSLECTVEGTSNPNLYWYRQAAGRGLQLLFYSVGIGQISSEVPQNLSASRPQDRQFILSSKKLLLSDSGFYLCAWSRDRNTEAFFGQGTRLTVV.

This chain uses TRBV19 with TRBJ1-5; D is ambiguous. V lost 10 bases and J 6 bases, leaving 25 bases between the germline ends. CDR1 is LNHDA, CDR2 SQIVND, per germline (reference sequence). The length of the CDR3 is 16 residues. The CDR3 loop is CATSALGISNGQPQHF. As DNA, the CDR3 is TGTGCCACCTCAGCCCTTGGGATCTCAAACGGTCAGCCCCAGCATTTT.

The chain carries TRBV10-2 and TRBJ2-7, with 11 bases fitting TRBD1. Trimming removed 6 bases from V and 5 bases from J; junction bases left unmatched: 6. CDR1 WSHSY and CDR2 SAAADI come from the germline V gene. The CDR3 has 14 amino acids. The CDR3 DNA reads as TGCGCCAGCAGAGGACAGGGGGCGATCCACGAGCAGTACGTC. Translating it yields CASRGQGAIHEQYV.

This chain uses TRBV9 with TRBJ1-1, with a tentative D call TRBD1 (5 bases). This CDR3 comprises 13 residues. Germline assignment: CDR1 SGDLS and CDR2 YYNGEE. V was trimmed by 3 bases and J by 1 base, leaving 7 bases between them. The CDR3, as DNA: TGTGCCAGCAGCGCGGGACCGAACACTGAAGCTTTCTTT. This encodes CASSAGPNTEAFF.

The V call is TRBV4-1, the J call TRBJ2-5, with D perhaps TRBD2 (7 bases). The CDR3 runs to 15 residues. The germline V and J ends were trimmed by 1 base and 4 bases, with 13 bases remaining between them. CDR1 is MGHRA, CDR2 YSYEKL, per germline. CDR3 sequence: CASSQGAGATETQYF. The CDR3 bases are TGCGCCAGCAGCCAAGGGGCGGGGGCCACAGAGACCCAGTACTTC.

The genes are TRBV12-3 or TRBV12-4 and TRBJ1-2; D is unresolved. V lost 3 bases to trimming and J lost 2 bases, with 4 bases between them. The CDR3 extends over 12 amino acids. Here the CDR3 DNA reads TGTGCCAGCAGTTTCGGGAACTATGGCTACACCTTC. This codes for CASSFGNYGYTF.

V is TRBV19 and J is TRBJ1-3; no clear D. Germline V gene data show CDR1 as LNHDA and CDR2 as SQIVND (reference sequence). CDR3 length equals 15 residues. V lost 3 bases to trimming and J lost 0 bases, with 9 bases between them. CDR3 bases: TGTGCCAGTAGTATTGGGCCAAGCTCTGGAAACACCATATATTTT. Translating it yields CASSIGPSSGNTIYF.